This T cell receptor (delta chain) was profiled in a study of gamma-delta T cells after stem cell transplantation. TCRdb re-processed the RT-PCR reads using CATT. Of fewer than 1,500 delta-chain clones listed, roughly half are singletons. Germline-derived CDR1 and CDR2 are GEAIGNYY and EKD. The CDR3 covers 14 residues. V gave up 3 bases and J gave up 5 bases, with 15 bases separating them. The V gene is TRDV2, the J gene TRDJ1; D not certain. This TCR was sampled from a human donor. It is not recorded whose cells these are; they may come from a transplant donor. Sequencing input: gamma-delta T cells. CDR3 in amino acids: CACDVAGRTDKLIF. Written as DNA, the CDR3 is TGTGCCTGTGACGTCGCCGGACGGACTGATAAACTCATCTTT.